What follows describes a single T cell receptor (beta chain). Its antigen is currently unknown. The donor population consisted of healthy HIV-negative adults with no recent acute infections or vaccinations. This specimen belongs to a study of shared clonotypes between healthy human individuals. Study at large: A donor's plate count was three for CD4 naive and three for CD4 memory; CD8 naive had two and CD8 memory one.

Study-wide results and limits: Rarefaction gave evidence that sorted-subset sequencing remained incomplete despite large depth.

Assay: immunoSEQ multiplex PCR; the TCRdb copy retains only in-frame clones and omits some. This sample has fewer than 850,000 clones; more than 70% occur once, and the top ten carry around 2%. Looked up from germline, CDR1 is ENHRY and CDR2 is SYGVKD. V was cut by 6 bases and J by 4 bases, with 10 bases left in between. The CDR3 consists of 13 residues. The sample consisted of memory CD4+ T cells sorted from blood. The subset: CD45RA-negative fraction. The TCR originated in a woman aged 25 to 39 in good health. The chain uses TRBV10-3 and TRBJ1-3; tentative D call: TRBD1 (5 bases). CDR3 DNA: TGTGCCATCAGAAGGACATGGGGAAACACCATATATTTT. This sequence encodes CAIRRTWGNTIYF.